The clone carrying this TCR beta chain was observed a single time. Its antigen is undetermined. Time point here: pre-sensitization, week 0. Treatment of the sample: therapeutic diphenylcyclopropenone sensitization with weekly scalp DPC. Suited to DPC and affected by alopecia, the donors ranged from 18 to 70 years old. These data are taken from a study of human T cells and chemical hapten exposure. Study background: The scalp of each patient received a weekly diphenylcyclopropenone dose for the full approximately 26-week study. Study outcomes and limitations: Patch test score was positively correlated with the counts of TCRs that had expanded at PT1.

V shed 5 bases and J shed 6 bases, with 7 bases lying between them. This CDR3 is 12 amino acids long. Germline loops: CDR1 MNHEY, CDR2 SMNVEV (reference sequence). Per the original methods: Per sample, the median was about 88,000 TCRs, with values from around 20,000 to 690,000. TCRdb reanalysed the RACE reads using MiXCR and keeps one entry per CDR3 protein. It is TCRdb's table, rather than the study itself, that gives the V and J calls and clone size. This sample yields tens of thousands of distinct CDR3 sequences, of which roughly 10% are seen a single time; approximately 6.3% belongs to the top ten.

The sequencing used whole blood, collected in connection with sensitization to the hapten diphenylcyclopropenone (DPC). V usage is TRBV27 and J usage is TRBJ2-2; D is unresolved. The sequence was collected from a man aged 30 to 45 with alopecia areata. Some clones in this sample may be carry-over from other donors' samples. CDR3 coding DNA: TGTGCCAGCAGTAATAGGCCCGGGGAGCTGTTTTTT. Its protein product is CASSNRPGELFF.